One and the same sample provided the 21 T cell receptor beta chains below, sequenced in a study of blood T cell repertoires in COVID-19. Assay used: immunoSEQ multiplex PCR; TCRdb lists only in-frame clones, some missing. Here the sample spans some 310,000 clones, roughly 88% being singletons. Sequenced: peripheral blood. These receptor sequences come from a young woman with COVID-19, enrolled during active disease.

The chain has TRBV5-4 and TRBJ2-2; 10 positions agree with TRBD2. The junction had 7 bases not matched to a gene; V was cut back by 1 base and J by 7 bases. The CDR3 contains 16 residues. CDR1 and CDR2 (germline): SGHNT, YYREEE (reference sequence). The chain's CDR3 is CASSLSSGRANGELFF. CDR3 in DNA: TGTGCCAGCAGCTTGTCAAGCGGGAGGGCCAACGGGGAGCTGTTTTTT.

As DNA, the CDR3 is TGTGCCATCAGTGCCTCCGGGACAGCGTCTAACTATGGCTACACCTTC. Amino acids: CAISASGTASNYGYTF. The V gene is TRBV10-3, the J gene TRBJ1-2, with 7 bases fitting TRBD1. V was clipped by 4 bases and J by 0 bases; unmatched bases: 8. This CDR3 has 16 residues. The V gene's germline CDR1 is ENHRY and CDR2 SYGVKD.

The genes are TRBV7-6 and TRBJ2-6, with 7 bases lining up with TRBD2. This CDR3 contains 19 residues. The germline gives CDR1 SGHVS, CDR2 FNYEAQ. V lost 2 bases and J lost 0; bases outside the gene matches: 10. In DNA form, the CDR3 reads TGTGCCAGCAGCTTAACAGGCCGGGGACTATACTCTGGGGCCAACGTCCTGACTTTC. This gives the protein CASSLTGRGLYSGANVLTF.

The V call is TRBV19, the J call TRBJ2-1; perhaps TRBD2 as D (5 bases). There are 16 residues in the CDR3. Trimming pared 4 bases from V and 6 bases from J, leaving 19 bases between. CDR1 LNHDA and CDR2 SQIVND come from the germline V gene (reference sequence). CDR3 nucleotide sequence: TGTGCCAGTAGTACCCCTCTTAGGGCCGCGGGCAATGAGCAGTTCTTC. Its protein product is CASSTPLRAAGNEQFF.

This chain links TRBV19 with TRBJ1-5; D gene unclear. With 1 base removed from V and 5 bases from J, the gap between germline ends came to 6 bases. Germline V gene data show CDR1 as LNHDA and CDR2 as SQIVND (reference sequence). The CDR3 is made up of 13 amino acids. The CDR3 is CASSIVLDQPQHF. The CDR3 bases are TGTGCCAGTAGTATAGTGTTAGATCAGCCCCAGCATTTT. Drawing the rest from reference TRBV19 and TRBJ1-5, the complete variable domain is DGGITQSPKYLFRKEGQNVTLSCEQNLNHDAMYWYRQDPGQGLRLIYYSQIVNDFQKGDIAEGYSVSREKKESFPLTVTSAQKNPTAFYLCASSIVLDQPQHFGDGTRLSIL.

This chain uses TRBV2 with TRBJ1-1; maybe TRBD1 (6 bases). This CDR3 spans 14 amino acids. V was shortened by 10 bases and J by 3 bases, with 18 bases between the two germline ends. Germline-derived CDR1 and CDR2 are SNHLY and FYNNEI. CDR3 DNA: TGTGCCACACTTTCTCTCAGGGGTCACACTGAAGCTTTCTTT. Translating gives CATLSLRGHTEAFF.

This clone has a handful of counts. V and J are TRBV19 and TRBJ1-5; TRBD1 is a possible D gene (6 bases). CDR3 length: 16 residues. Germline V CDR1 and CDR2: LNHDA, SQIVND (reference sequence). V gave up 6 bases and J gave up 0 bases, with 15 bases separating them. The CDR3 protein is CASSRTVGYSNQPQHF. The CDR3 nucleotides read TGTGCCAGTAGCCGGACAGTGGGATATAGCAATCAGCCCCAGCATTTT.

The count of this clone is one. The chain combines TRBV6-5 with TRBJ2-7, with TRBD2 as a possible D gene (6 bases). The CDR3 totals 13 residues. V lost 3 bases, J lost 6 bases, and 12 bases lay in between. From germline, CDR1 is MNHEY and CDR2 SVGAGI. DNA for the CDR3: TGTGCCAGCAGTTATCGACTAGAGGGCGAGCAGTACTTC. As protein: CASSYRLEGEQYF.

This chain joins TRBV5-1 and TRBJ2-1; 7 positions agree with TRBD1. V trimming: 4 bases; J trimming: 5 bases; junction bases outside the gene matches: 12. Germline V lookup: CDR1 SGHRS, CDR2 YFSETQ. This CDR3 spans 16 amino acids. This chain's CDR3 is CASSHSTGRSNNEQFF. In DNA form, the CDR3 reads TGCGCCAGCAGCCACTCGACAGGGCGGAGTAACAATGAGCAGTTCTTC.

This chain joins TRBV5-6 and TRBJ2-2; 8 bases map to TRBD2. The V segment lost 4 bases and the J segment 5 bases; nucleotides outside the gene matches: 7. The CDR3 extends over 15 amino acids. CDR1 and CDR2 (germline): SGHDT, YYEEEE. The CDR3 reads CASSQAGEWTGELFF. The CDR3 nucleotides are TGTGCCAGCAGCCAAGCGGGAGAATGGACCGGGGAGCTGTTTTTT.

The DNA for the CDR3 is TGTGCCAGCAGCCCCACTAGACTAGCGGGATACAATGAGCAGTTCTTC. It translates to CASSPTRLAGYNEQFF. The rearrangement joins TRBV5-4 to TRBJ2-1; TRBD2 matches at 11 bases. J was trimmed by 4 bases and V by 4 bases; bases with no gene match: 7. This CDR3 has 16 amino acids. In germline, CDR1 is SGHNT, CDR2 YYREEE (reference sequence).

This rearrangement joins TRBV29-1 to TRBJ1-1; D gene uncertain. Germline V gene lookup returns CDR1 SQVTM and CDR2 ANQGSEA. The CDR3 covers 12 residues. V was clipped by 6 bases and J by 6 bases, with 14 bases between them. CDR3: CSVLGLEAEAFF. The CDR3 bases are TGCAGCGTCCTTGGGTTAGAGGCTGAAGCTTTCTTT.

The gene calls are TRBV5-1 and TRBJ2-1, with 13 bases aligning to TRBD2. The CDR3 spans 15 residues. Per the germline V gene, CDR1 is SGHRS and CDR2 is YFSETQ. V gave up 1 base and J gave up 9 bases; unmatched junction bases: 4. CDR3 DNA sequence: TGCGCCAGCAGCTTGATGGGACTAGCGGGAATTGAGCAGTTCTTC. Its translation: CASSLMGLAGIEQFF.

The chain combines TRBV29-1 with TRBJ2-1; a weak D match, TRBD2 (5 bases). The V and J ends lost 4 bases and 6 bases respectively, with 10 bases between them. The CDR3 has 12 amino acids. Germline V gene data show CDR1 as SQVTM and CDR2 as ANQGSEA. This chain's CDR3 is CSVVEVFNEQFF. The CDR3 DNA reads as TGCAGCGTTGTGGAGGTCTTCAATGAGCAGTTCTTC.

This clone was seen just once. This chain connects TRBV27 to TRBJ1-1, with D hard to call. CDR3 length: 14 amino acids. The germline V gene has CDR1 MNHEY and CDR2 SMNVEV (reference sequence). Trimming stripped 2 bases from V and 5 bases from J, with 12 bases between. CDR3 sequence reads: CASSLNRGSTEAFF. The CDR3 bases are TGTGCCAGCAGTTTAAACCGGGGAAGTACTGAAGCTTTCTTT.

CDR3 DNA: TGTGCCAGTGGGCCGAGGGAGGGTGGAGGCTACACCTTC. Amino acids: CASGPREGGGYTF. The chain links TRBV19 to TRBJ1-2; D is ambiguous. The CDR3 is 13 residues long. Germline-derived CDR1 and CDR2 are LNHDA and SQIVND (reference sequence). V was pared by 8 bases and J by 8 bases, with 18 bases between.

This clone came up a few times. V usage is TRBV2 and J usage is TRBJ2-4; 9 bases agree with TRBD1. The junction had 5 bases not matched to a gene; V was cut back by 8 bases and J by 3 bases. Germline-derived CDR1 and CDR2 are SNHLY and FYNNEI. CDR3 length: 14 amino acids. DNA for the CDR3: TGTGCCAGCGGGGACAGGGAAGGCAAAAACATTCAGTACTTC. This sequence encodes CASGDREGKNIQYF.

The CDR3 sequence is CASSDGGGSGTDTQYF. In DNA form, the CDR3 reads TGTGCCAGCAGTGACGGTGGCGGGAGCGGCACAGATACGCAGTATTTT. The V call is TRBV6-4, the J call TRBJ2-3; the match to TRBD2 covers 7 bases. The CDR3 sequence is 16 residues long. Trimming at V came to 2 bases and at J to 1 base, leaving 6 bases not matched to a gene. The germline V gene encodes CDR1 MRHNA and CDR2 SNTAGT.

Comments on this clone: Additional DNA sequences in this sample encode the identical CDR3. This chain joins TRBV28 and TRBJ1-1; D is possibly TRBD1 (5 bases). CDR1 and CDR2 from the germline V gene are MDHEN and SYDVKM. The V end was cut by 2 bases, the J end by 5 bases, with 12 bases between. The CDR3 totals 14 residues. CDR3 residues: CASSLQGVGTEAFF. In nucleotides, the CDR3 is TGTGCCAGCAGTTTACAAGGGGTTGGGACTGAAGCTTTCTTT.

This clone was counted a single time. The rearrangement uses TRBV11-2 and TRBJ2-7, with D possibly matching TRBD2 (6 bases). Germline values: CDR1 SGHAT, CDR2 FQNNGV. Trimming cost V 1 base and J 3 bases, with 10 bases left between them. This CDR3 comprises 14 residues. CDR3 region: CASSLGVAVYEQYF. The CDR3 bases are TGTGCCAGCAGCTTAGGGGTAGCGGTCTACGAGCAGTACTTC.

This clone showed up just a few times. This chain connects TRBV6-6 to TRBJ1-5; 9 bases agree with TRBD1. In germline, CDR1 is MNHNY, CDR2 SVGAGI (reference sequence). The CDR3 has 19 amino acids. Germline trimming cut 5 bases from V and 1 base from J; bases unmatched to any gene: 15. CDR3 loop: CASSHPGQGGVISNQPQHF. The CDR3, as DNA: TGTGCCAGCAGTCATCCGGGACAGGGTGGGGTAATAAGCAATCAGCCCCAGCATTTT.